This T cell receptor (beta chain) was captured in a study of cytomegalovirus exposure and HLA in healthy donors. The germline V gene encodes CDR1 SNHLY and CDR2 FYNNEI. There are 20 residues in the CDR3. V lost 0 bases, J lost 1 base, and 23 bases lay in between. This clone was observed a single time. 13 Jbeta primers and 60 Vbeta primers were used for the PCR. Repertoires were generated with immunoSEQ multiplex PCR, while TCRdb's copy carries only in-frame clones and drops some. The data show tens of thousands of clones, around four fifths seen once. Sequenced material: PBMCs. The chain recombines TRBV2 with TRBJ2-3, with D possibly being TRBD2 (5 bases). The TCR originated in a man in his fifties or sixties in good health and CMV-seronegative. The CDR3 is CASSEALPQLERLRTDTQYF. The CDR3, as DNA: TGTGCCAGCAGTGAAGCGCTTCCCCAACTCGAAAGACTACGCACAGATACGCAGTATTTT.